The 30 T cell receptor beta chains presented below share a single source sample, sequenced in a study of blood T cell repertoires in COVID-19. Using immunoSEQ multiplex PCR, the repertoire was profiled, and TCRdb retains in-frame clones only, with some absent. The data show around 60,000 clones, 85% to 90% seen once. Sequencing used peripheral blood. Receptors were obtained from a man aged 55 to 70 with active COVID-19.

J is TRBJ2-5 and V is TRBV7-3; TRBD1 is a possible D gene (6 bases). The CDR3 extends over 13 amino acids. CDR1 is SGHTA and CDR2 is FQGTGA in the germline V gene. V lost 5 bases and J lost 2, with 9 bases in between. The CDR3: CASSRGQQETQYF. Here the CDR3 DNA reads TGTGCCAGCAGCCGTGGACAGCAAGAGACCCAGTACTTC.

V gene TRBV6-5 combines with J gene TRBJ1-6; 7 bases line up with TRBD1. Germline trimming cut 8 bases from V and 7 bases from J; bases unmatched to any gene: 11. Germline assignment: CDR1 MNHEY and CDR2 SVGAGI. The CDR3 sequence is 15 residues long. The CDR3 DNA reads as TGTGCCAGCGCGGACAGGCCCGATGGGAATTCACCCCTCCACTTT. Its translation is CASADRPDGNSPLHF.

The chain uses TRBV9 and TRBJ2-1; the match to TRBD2 covers 10 bases. Germline V gene data show CDR1 as SGDLS and CDR2 as YYNGEE. Trimming cost V 1 base and J 0 bases; bases outside gene matches: 4. This CDR3 has 17 residues. The CDR3 here is CASSVKGLANSYNEQFF. For the CDR3, the DNA is TGTGCCAGCAGCGTAAAGGGACTAGCGAACTCCTACAATGAGCAGTTCTTC.

The gene calls are TRBV9 and TRBJ2-7; D not certain. V lost 1 base to trimming and J lost 7 bases, with 18 bases between them. The CDR3 is made up of 15 amino acids. The germline V gene has CDR1 SGDLS and CDR2 YYNGEE. The CDR3 loop reads CASSVNPMAPEEQYF. The CDR3 region has the DNA TGTGCCAGCAGCGTAAATCCTATGGCCCCGGAGGAGCAGTACTTC. Looking up the rest from reference TRBV9 and TRBJ2-7 gives the full variable domain: DSGVTQTPKHLITATGQRVTLRCSPRSGDLSVYWYQQSLDQGLQFLIQYYNGEERAKGNILERFSAQQFPDLHSELNLSSLELGDSALYFCASSVNPMAPEEQYFGPGTRLTVT.

The chain's CDR3 is CASSGSGRVSYEQYF. The CDR3 nucleotides are TGTGCCAGCAGCGGTAGCGGGAGGGTCTCCTACGAGCAGTACTTC. The chain carries TRBV7-8 and TRBJ2-7; 11 bases are shared with TRBD2. This CDR3 is built from 15 residues. V dropped 5 bases and J dropped 0; count of bases not matched to a gene: 3. Germline CDR1 reads SGHVS; CDR2 reads FQNEAQ. Full variable domain (rest looked up from reference TRBV7-8 and TRBJ2-7): GAGVSQSPRYKVAKRGQDVALRCDPISGHVSLFWYQQALGQGPEFLTYFQNEAQLDKSGLPSDRFFAERPEGSVSTLKIQRTQQEDSAVYLCASSGSGRVSYEQYFGPGTRLTVT.

This sequence joins TRBV7-9 and TRBJ2-4; 9 bases agree with TRBD2. The CDR3 has 14 residues. V gave up 3 bases and J gave up 11 bases; unmatched junction bases: 8. Germline V gene sequence: CDR1 SEHNR, CDR2 FQNEAQ (reference sequence). As DNA, the CDR3 is TGTGCCAGCAGCTTGATACTAGCGGGTGGGGTTCAGTACTTC. It encodes CASSLILAGGVQYF. Variable domain in full (rest from reference TRBV7-9 and TRBJ2-4): DTGVSQNPRHKITKRGQNVTFRCDPISEHNRLYWYRQTLGQGPEFLTYFQNEAQLEKSRLLSDRFSAERPKGSFSTLEIQRTEQGDSAMYLCASSLILAGGVQYFGAGTRLSVL.

The chain joins TRBV6-2 or TRBV6-3 to TRBJ2-7; D is undetermined. The germline V and J ends were trimmed by 2 bases and 4 bases, with 12 bases remaining between them. Germline lookup yields CDR1 MNHEY and CDR2 SVGEGT. The CDR3 length is 14 residues. The CDR3, as DNA: TGTGCCAGCAGTTACGGTTTCCGGGTTTACGAGCAGTACTTC. This translates into CASSYGFRVYEQYF.

The chain has TRBV9 and TRBJ1-2; D unclear. Germline V gives CDR1 SGDLS, CDR2 YYNGEE. The CDR3 totals 11 residues. The V end was cut by 6 bases, the J end by 8 bases, with 11 bases between. The CDR3 DNA sequence: TGTGCCAGCACGGGAGAAAGGGGCTACACCTTC. Protein product: CASTGERGYTF.

V usage is TRBV6-4 and J usage is TRBJ1-2; D call uncertain. The CDR3 runs 13 residues. CDR1 is MRHNA and CDR2 is SNTAGT in the germline V gene. V gave up 5 bases and J gave up 12 bases, with 19 bases separating them. Here the CDR3 reads CASSLTGIGGHTF. For the CDR3, the DNA is TGTGCCAGCAGTCTGACGGGAATCGGAGGCCACACCTTC.

This chain links TRBV28 with TRBJ1-4, with TRBD1 matching over 9 bases. The CDR3 is made up of 15 amino acids. Trimming took 2 bases from V and 4 from J; bases not matched to a gene: 2. Germline CDR1 and CDR2: MDHEN and SYDVKM. Written as DNA, the CDR3 is TGTGCCAGCAGTTTACAGGGACAGGGTAATGAAAAACTGTTTTTT. Translating gives CASSLQGQGNEKLFF.

The chain couples TRBV19 to TRBJ2-7; TRBD2 is a possible D gene (6 bases). CDR1 LNHDA and CDR2 SQIVND come from the germline V gene (reference sequence). The CDR3 length is 14 residues. V gave up 1 base and J gave up 3 bases, with 10 bases separating them. CDR3 sequence reads: CASSIGLARYEQYF. DNA for the CDR3: TGTGCCAGTAGTATAGGCCTAGCGCGCTACGAGCAGTACTTC. Full variable domain (missing parts from reference TRBV19 and TRBJ2-7): DGGITQSPKYLFRKEGQNVTLSCEQNLNHDAMYWYRQDPGQGLRLIYYSQIVNDFQKGDIAEGYSVSREKKESFPLTVTSAQKNPTAFYLCASSIGLARYEQYFGPGTRLTVT.

CDR3 residues: CASSRTGDQPQHF. The DNA for the CDR3 is TGTGCCAGCAGCAGGACAGGGGATCAGCCCCAGCATTTT. V usage is TRBV6-5 and J usage is TRBJ1-5, with 9 bases identical to TRBD1. The CDR3 is made up of 13 amino acids. Germline loops: CDR1 MNHEY, CDR2 SVGAGI. The V gene end was trimmed by 6 bases and the J gene end by 5 bases; junction bases not matched to a gene: 2.

This chain uses TRBV30 with TRBJ2-3; D not certain. Trimming removed 0 bases from V and 5 bases from J, with 9 bases in between. This CDR3 comprises 13 residues. Germline assignment: CDR1 GTSNPN and CDR2 SVGIG (reference sequence). CDR3 DNA sequence: TGTGCCTGGAGTGTTGGCAACCGAGATACGCAGTATTTT. Its translation is CAWSVGNRDTQYF.

The chain is built from TRBV10-3 and TRBJ1-4, with 7 bases fitting TRBD1. Germline loops: CDR1 ENHRY, CDR2 SYGVKD. Germline trimming cut 3 bases from V and 0 bases from J; bases unmatched to any gene: 7. The CDR3 totals 17 residues. CDR3 region: CAISDSRGPATNEKLFF. The CDR3 coding sequence is TGTGCCATCAGTGACTCTAGGGGGCCCGCAACTAATGAAAAACTGTTTTTT.

This sequence joins TRBV25-1 and TRBJ1-2; D is uncertain. Trimming took 1 base from V and 8 from J, leaving 11 bases between them. This CDR3 comprises 13 residues. Germline V CDR1 and CDR2: MGHDK, SYGVNS. The CDR3 bases are TGTGCCAGCAGTGAATTGGGTTACAGCGGCTACACCTTC. It specifies CASSELGYSGYTF.

The chain couples TRBV27 to TRBJ2-7; D gene ambiguous. Per the germline V gene, CDR1 is MNHEY and CDR2 is SMNVEV (reference sequence). This CDR3 contains 16 residues. With 3 bases removed from V and 3 bases from J, the gap between germline ends came to 18 bases. The CDR3 nucleotides read TGTGCCAGCAGTTTGGGCCGACCCTCCGACAACTACGAGCAGTACTTC. It specifies CASSLGRPSDNYEQYF.

This sequence joins TRBV5-4 and TRBJ2-7; a weak D match, TRBD2 (7 bases). The CDR3 loop spans 15 amino acids. Germline loops: CDR1 SGHNT, CDR2 YYREEE (reference sequence). V lost 0 bases, J lost 0 bases, and 10 bases lay in between. For the CDR3, the DNA is TGTGCCAGCAGCTTGGAGGGGGGGGACTCCTACGAGCAGTACTTC. As protein: CASSLEGGDSYEQYF. Drawing the rest from reference TRBV5-4 and TRBJ2-7, the complete variable domain is ETGVTQSPTHLIKTRGQQVTLRCSSQSGHNTVSWYQQALGQGPQFIFQYYREEENGRGNFPPRFSGLQFPNYSSELNVNALELDDSALYLCASSLEGGDSYEQYFGPGTRLTVT.

The chain joins TRBV4-1 to TRBJ2-5, with D possibly TRBD2 on 6 matching bases. This CDR3 has 17 amino acids. Germline-derived CDR1 and CDR2 are MGHRA and YSYEKL. The V and J ends lost 0 bases and 5 bases respectively, with 19 bases between them. DNA for the CDR3: TGCGCCAGCAGCCAAGAAAGTCAAGCTTGGGGGAGGGAGACCCAGTACTTC. It is translated as CASSQESQAWGRETQYF.

V usage is TRBV28 and J usage is TRBJ1-4; tentative D call: TRBD1 (5 bases). The CDR3 totals 12 residues. Germline V gene lookup returns CDR1 MDHEN and CDR2 SYDVKM. The ends were cut back, 7 bases at V and 7 bases at J, with 10 bases in the middle. The CDR3: CASTSGVEKLFF. DNA for the CDR3: TGTGCCAGCACCTCGGGGGTTGAAAAACTGTTTTTT.

The chain recombines TRBV9 with TRBJ2-7; 8 bases line up with TRBD2. The junction had 9 bases not matched to a gene; V was cut back by 0 bases and J by 7 bases. The CDR3 is made up of 15 amino acids. Germline CDR1 SGDLS, CDR2 YYNGEE. The CDR3 nucleotides read TGTGCCAGCAGCGTAGGGGATAGCGGGACCTGGGAGCAGTACTTC. This translates into CASSVGDSGTWEQYF.

This rearrangement joins TRBV3-1 (or the pseudogene TRBV3-2) to TRBJ2-1; 13 bases agree with TRBD2. V lost 4 bases, J lost 2 bases, and 5 bases stayed unmatched. This CDR3 is 17 amino acids long. Germline V lookup: CDR1 LGHDT, CDR2 YNNKEL (reference sequence). CDR3 sequence reads: CASSRRLAGGTYNEQFF. CDR3 coding DNA: TGTGCCAGCAGCCGGAGACTAGCGGGGGGCACCTACAATGAGCAGTTCTTC.

The chain recombines TRBV6-1 with TRBJ2-4, with 11 bases aligning to TRBD1. Trimming removed 2 bases from V and 6 bases from J; junction bases left unmatched: 12. The germline CDR1 and CDR2 sequences are MNHNS and SASEGT. The CDR3 consists of 18 residues. The CDR3 bases are TGTGCCAGCAGTGAAACAAGTGTCGGACAGGGGGCTTCAAACATTCAGTACTTC. Encoded protein: CASSETSVGQGASNIQYF.

The J gene is TRBJ1-5, the V gene TRBV6-5, with a tentative D call TRBD1 (5 bases). The CDR3 has 14 amino acids. Trimming pared 11 bases from V and 0 bases from J, leaving 14 bases between. CDR1 and CDR2 (germline): MNHEY, SVGAGI. The CDR3 DNA follows: TGTGCCGGGGCCCAGGGCTTTAGCAATCAGCCCCAGCATTTT. This translates into CAGAQGFSNQPQHF.

Remarks on this clone: Other nucleotide sequences in the sample specify the same CDR3. The CDR3: CASSESGDNYGYTF. In nucleotides, the CDR3 is TGTGCCAGCAGTGAATCCGGAGACAACTATGGCTACACCTTC. The V gene is TRBV25-1, the J gene TRBJ1-2; D call uncertain. This CDR3 contains 14 residues. V was trimmed by 1 base and J by 2 bases, leaving 8 bases between them. The germline V gene has CDR1 MGHDK and CDR2 SYGVNS.

The CDR3 DNA reads as TGTGCCAGCAGCTCACGAGATGGGGCAGGAAGGCCCTCTGGGGCCAACGTCCTGACTTTC. The encoded protein is CASSSRDGAGRPSGANVLTF. The J gene is TRBJ2-6, the V gene TRBV9; weak D call: TRBD1 (5 bases). CDR1 and CDR2 from the germline V gene are SGDLS and YYNGEE. This CDR3 spans 20 amino acids. Trimming took off 4 bases at V and 0 bases at J, with 23 bases between the two ends.

The chain carries TRBV5-1 and TRBJ2-6, with 8 bases aligning to TRBD1. This CDR3 is 18 amino acids long. CDR1 and CDR2 (germline): SGHRS, YFSETQ. Trimming cost V 6 bases and J 5 bases; bases outside gene matches: 16. CDR3 loop: CASTTSGGRGPRANVLTF. The CDR3 region has the DNA TGCGCCAGCACCACATCTGGGGGCAGGGGGCCGAGGGCCAACGTCCTGACTTTC. Drawing the rest from reference TRBV5-1 and TRBJ2-6, the complete variable domain is KAGVTQTPRYLIKTRGQQVTLSCSPISGHRSVSWYQQTPGQGLQFLFEYFSETQRNKGNFPGRFSGRQFSNSRSEMNVSTLELGDSALYLCASTTSGGRGPRANVLTFGAGSRLTVL.

The chain uses TRBV5-4 and TRBJ1-1; tentatively, D is TRBD1 (5 bases). The CDR3 has 14 residues. V dropped 3 bases and J dropped 1 base, with 10 bases sitting between them. Looked up from germline, CDR1 is SGHNT and CDR2 is YYREEE (reference sequence). The CDR3 DNA reads TGTGCCAGCAGCTCCCCCGGACAGAACACTGAAGCTTTCTTT. Its translation is CASSSPGQNTEAFF. The full variable domain, completed using reference TRBV5-4 and TRBJ1-1, is ETGVTQSPTHLIKTRGQQVTLRCSSQSGHNTVSWYQQALGQGPQFIFQYYREEENGRGNFPPRFSGLQFPNYSSELNVNALELDDSALYLCASSSPGQNTEAFFGQGTRLTVV.

This clone was recorded once. The chain is built from TRBV5-1 and TRBJ2-1; a weak D match, TRBD2 (6 bases). Per germline, CDR1 SGHRS and CDR2 YFSETQ. Deletions cut 3 bases from V and 9 bases from J, with 13 bases between. The length of the CDR3 is 13 residues. Written as DNA, the CDR3 is TGCGCCAGCAGCTCTCAGGGAGGAGGTGAGCAGTTCTTC. Amino acids: CASSSQGGGEQFF.

The CDR3, as DNA: TGTGCCAGCAGTGATTATAGCAATCAGCCCCAGCATTTT. It yields the protein CASSDYSNQPQHF. The chain couples TRBV6-1 to TRBJ1-5; D remains ambiguous. The CDR3 has 13 residues. The ends were cut back, 3 bases at V and 0 bases at J, with 3 bases in the middle. Germline V CDR1 and CDR2: MNHNS, SASEGT.

The chain joins TRBV14 to TRBJ2-3; D remains unclear. V was clipped by 4 bases and J by 4 bases, with 12 bases between them. The CDR3 is 14 amino acids. Germline loops: CDR1 SGHDN, CDR2 FVKESK. CDR3 protein: CASSRRLMPDTQYF. In nucleotides, the CDR3 is TGTGCCAGCAGCCGACGACTCATGCCAGATACGCAGTATTTT.